The present entry profiles one T cell receptor (beta chain) with its context. Its cognate antigen has yet to be identified. Within one base of it there is no much larger clone, and no base qualities were kept. V has 6 bases trimmed and J has 2 bases trimmed; junction bases matching no gene number 7. There are 15 amino acids in the CDR3, from cysteine to phenylalanine inclusive. Left in the record is the CDR3 DNA by itself, 45 bases read in frame from the first base. Sequences MNHEY (CDR1) and SVGAGI (CDR2) are obtained from the germline V gene. This sample was included in a study of T cell responses to AZD1222 COVID-19 vaccine (dated by TCRdb to 2020 to 2022). In terms of the full investigation: Because spike-specific TCR depth and breadth did not differ between the two schedules, AZD1222 recipients who got a second dose at roughly 4 weeks were pooled with those who got a second dose at roughly 12 weeks. TCR sequencing was performed for roughly 250 trial participants, of whom around 210 were given two doses of AZD1222 and around 26 were given two doses of MenACWY control vaccine. Enrollment into the trials was organized by age into subgroups of 18-55, 56-69 and 70-plus years, and those subgroups contained roughly 160, 29 and 62 TCR-sequenced participants, respectively.

The CDR3 regions of human TCRbeta chains were analyzed by immunosequencing. As for the original processing: TCRs in the repertoires were compared against a reference library of SARS-CoV-2-specific TCRs that had been generated with the MIRA antigen-specificity platform. Breadth meant the fraction of unique TCRs that were SARS-CoV-2-associated, whereas depth meant the fraction of total T cells that were SARS-CoV-2-associated. Each spike-specific TCR was assigned to its reactive spike region and to a CD4 or CD8 class using the MIRA data. Log10-transformed breadth and depth values were compared by one-way ANOVA with Sidak's multiple comparisons tests. TCRdb obtained this table from immuneACCESS and retained in-frame rearrangements with V and J assigned. These tables miss some clones; where compared with another copy, unresolved V genes account for less than half of the shortfall, and the remainder is unexplained. Clonal size and the V and J genes are those of that table, whereas D and trimming came from the DNA. The sample yields around 120,000 clones; more than 85% were counted once. The ten largest make up 2.8% of the sample.

General conclusions and limits of the study: Participants were mostly white British, with more females than males. The authors suggested clonal diversity may have been underestimated. No day 14 peak-response samples were available, so repertoires were characterized only after the peak T cell response. Reportedly, close to half of the unique spike-specific TCRs recognized epitopes lying outside the regions that are mutated in the B.1.351 and B.1.1.7 variants. Conclusions about previously exposed vaccinees are limited, since just six AZD1222 recipients were seropositive for SARS-CoV-2 at baseline. In the small 56-69-year group, the increase in depth fell short of significance, most likely because of low power. A significant rise in spike-specific TCR breadth and depth was observed after two AZD1222 doses relative to day 0 and relative to MenACWY recipients. The whole spike protein was spanned by vaccine-associated CD4 TCRs, and dominant responses were seen in regions 160-218 and 743-854.

The time point tag for this specimen amounts to: baseline before first vaccination. The vaccinee samples were drawn from two UK trials, COV001 and COV002, one of which was a single-blind randomized controlled phase 2/3 trial testing AZD1222 (ChAdOx1 nCoV-19) in healthy adults. Trial participant PBMC samples were collected at day 0 and day 28 after the second dose for TCRbeta chain sequencing. The sequence was obtained from an adult in good health. The rearrangement combines TRBV6-5 with TRBJ2-3, with 8 bases matching TRBD1. The source was peripheral blood, collected on day 0 of AZD1222 vaccination. The CDR3 region: CASRPTDRATDTQYF. The sequenced DNA: TGTGCCAGCAGGCCTACGGACAGGGCCACAGATACGCAGTATTTT.